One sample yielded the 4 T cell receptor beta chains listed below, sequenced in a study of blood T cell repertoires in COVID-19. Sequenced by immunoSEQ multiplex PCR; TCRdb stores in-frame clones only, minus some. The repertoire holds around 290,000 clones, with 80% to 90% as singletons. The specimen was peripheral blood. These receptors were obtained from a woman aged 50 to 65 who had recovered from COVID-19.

As DNA, the CDR3 is TGTGCCAGCAGCTTAGGGGGACAGATGAACACTGAAGCTTTCTTT. This gives the protein CASSLGGQMNTEAFF. The chain is built from TRBV7-8 and TRBJ1-1; 7 bases agree with TRBD1. Germline V gives CDR1 SGHVS, CDR2 FQNEAQ. The CDR3 has 15 residues. After removal of 1 base from V and 0 bases from J, the junction contained 2 bases not matched to a gene.

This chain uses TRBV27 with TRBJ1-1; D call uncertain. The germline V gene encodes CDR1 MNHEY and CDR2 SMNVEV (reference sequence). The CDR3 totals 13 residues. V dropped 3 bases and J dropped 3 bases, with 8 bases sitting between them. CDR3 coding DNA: TGTGCCAGCAGTTTGTATCGGGACACTGAAGCTTTCTTT. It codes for CASSLYRDTEAFF.

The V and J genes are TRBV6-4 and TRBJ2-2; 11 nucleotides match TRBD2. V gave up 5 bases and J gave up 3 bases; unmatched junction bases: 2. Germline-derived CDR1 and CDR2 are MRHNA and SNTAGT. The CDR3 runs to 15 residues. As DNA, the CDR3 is TGTGCCAGCAGTTTACTAGCGGGAGACACCGGGGAGCTGTTTTTT. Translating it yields CASSLLAGDTGELFF.

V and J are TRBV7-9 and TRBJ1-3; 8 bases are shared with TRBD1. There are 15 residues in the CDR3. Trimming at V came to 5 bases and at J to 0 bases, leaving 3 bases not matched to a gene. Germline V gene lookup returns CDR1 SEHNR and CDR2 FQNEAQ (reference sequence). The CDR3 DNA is TGTGCCAGCAGCAGAACAGGGGGCTCTGGAAACACCATATATTTT. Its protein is CASSRTGGSGNTIYF. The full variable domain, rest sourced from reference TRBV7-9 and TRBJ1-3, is DTGVSQNPRHKITKRGQNVTFRCDPISEHNRLYWYRQTLGQGPEFLTYFQNEAQLEKSRLLSDRFSAERPKGSFSTLEIQRTEQGDSAMYLCASSRTGGSGNTIYFGEGSWLTVV.